These T cell receptor beta chains were read from a single sample in a study of T cell responses to AZD1222 COVID-19 vaccine. TCRdb keeps only in-frame clones here, not all; method: immunoSEQ multiplex PCR. The data show around 140,000 clones, over 90% seen once. The sequencing here drew on peripheral blood, taken on day 0 of AZD1222 vaccination. The source of these receptors is an adult in good health. The CDR3 runs from the conserved cysteine through the conserved F or W. D genes are given only for firm matches. Size is omitted from some rows. Given values are once, few, many or a class for expanded clones.

TRBV5-1,TRBJ1-1,-,-,TGCGCCAGCAGCTTGCTAGGGTCGCGGGAGAACACTGAAGCTTTCTTT,CASSLLGSRENTEAFF
TRBV5-1,TRBJ2-1,TRBD2,-,TGCGCCAGCAGCTTGGTGTCGGCGGGAGGGAACTACAATGAGCAGTTCTTC,CASSLVSAGGNYNEQFF
TRBV9,TRBJ1-3,-,-,TGTGCCAGCACCCGAACAGTCTCTGGAAACACCATATATTTT,CASTRTVSGNTIYF
TRBV19,TRBJ1-1,-,few,TGTGCCAGTAGTATAGACCGGGCCCCGAACACTGAAGCTTTCTTT,CASSIDRAPNTEAFF
TRBV18,TRBJ1-2,TRBD1,-,TGTGCCAGCCAAACCGGGACAGGGGATGGCTACACCTTC,CASQTGTGDGYTF
TRBV18,TRBJ1-6,-,-,TGTGCCAGCTCACTCCCCGCGGACAGAACCTATAATTCACCCCTCCACTTT,CASSLPADRTYNSPLHF
TRBV5-1,TRBJ1-3,-,once,TGCGCCAGCAGCTTGTTTTCAAAATCAGAGGGGACCATATATTTT,CASSLFSKSEGTIYF
TRBV19,TRBJ1-5,-,-,TGTGCCAGTAGGGTCGAGAACTATAGCAATCAGCCCCAGCATTTT,CASRVENYSNQPQHF
TRBV28,TRBJ2-7,TRBD1,few,TGTGCCAGCAGTGAACAGGGGGCGGCCTACGAGCAGTACTTC,CASSEQGAAYEQYF
TRBV19,TRBJ2-7,-,-,TGTGCCAGTAGTATCGGTTTAGACAACTCCTACGAGCAGTACTTC,CASSIGLDNSYEQYF
TRBV28,TRBJ1-5,-,-,TGTGCCAGCAGTTTGGCAGGGTCAGGCTTGCCCCAGCATTTT,CASSLAGSGLPQHF
TRBV30,TRBJ2-7,TRBD2,-,TGTGCCTGGGGACCGGGACTAGCGGGGGGAGCGTACGAGCAGTACTTC,CAWGPGLAGGAYEQYF
TRBV5-1,TRBJ1-6,-,-,TGCGCCAGCAGCTTGACTAATTCACCCCTCCACTTT,CASSLTNSPLHF
TRBV25-1,TRBJ2-1,-,-,TGTGCCAGCAGTGCCTACAATGAGCAGTTCTTC,CASSAYNEQFF
TRBV10-2,TRBJ2-2,TRBD2,-,TGCGCCAGCACAGGGTTATCCAAGCGCGGGGGGGAGGTCCTGGGCACCGGGGAGCTGTTTTTT,CASTGLSKRGGEVLGTGELFF